These 22 T cell receptor beta chains came from one sample sequenced in a study of regulatory T cells in long-lasting Graves disease. For TCR beta, libraries came from iRepertoire HTBI primers and Arm-PCR of CDR3 regions. TCRdb ran MiXCR on the multiplex PCR reads and lists one entry per CDR3 protein. Of a few hundred thousand distinct CDR3 sequences listed, about 20% were seen once; the top ten hold roughly 30%. Documented time point: persistent/refractory GD, antithyroid drugs over 5 years with positive TRAb. Generation of the TCR library employed RNA extracted from PBMCs. The sample in question was peripheral blood mononuclear cells (PBMCs), obtained when the disease was refractory, from a patient treated with antithyroid drugs. All receptors come from a female donor with Graves disease.

This clonotype was observed a handful of times. In DNA form, the CDR3 reads TGTGCCAGTAGGACAGCAACTAATGAAAAACTGTTTTTT. This sequence encodes CASRTATNEKLFF. The V call is TRBV19, the J call TRBJ1-4, with a possible D match to TRBD1 (5 bases). Trimming cost V 6 bases and J 0 bases, with 5 bases left between them. CDR3 length: 13 residues. Germline V gene sequence: CDR1 LNHDA, CDR2 SQIVND (reference sequence).

This clonotype has only a few counts. This sequence joins TRBV9 and TRBJ2-4; D remains ambiguous. Germline V gene lookup returns CDR1 SGDLS and CDR2 YYNGEE. V was cut by 0 bases and J by 2 bases, with 12 bases left in between. CDR3 length equals 16 residues. DNA for the CDR3: TGTGCCAGCAGCGTAGGTCACAGTCGAACCAAAAACATTCAGTACTTC. Its translation: CASSVGHSRTKNIQYF.

This clonotype was counted many times. This rearrangement joins TRBV7-2 to TRBJ2-7; D remains unclear. V lost 4 bases, J lost 2 bases, and 9 bases lay in between. CDR1 and CDR2 (germline): SGHTA, FQGNSA. This CDR3 is 13 amino acids long. Written as DNA, the CDR3 is TGTGCCAGCAGCTCCCCCGGCCCCTACGAGCAGTACTTC. Protein sequence: CASSSPGPYEQYF. The full variable domain, in which reference TRBV7-2 and TRBJ2-7 provide the parts outside the CDR3, is GAGVSQSPSNKVTEKGKDVELRCDPISGHTALYWYRQSLGQGLEFLIYFQGNSAPDKSGLPSDRFSAERTGGSVSTLTIQRTQQEDSAVYLCASSSPGPYEQYFGPGTRLTVT.

This clonotype turned up a few times. This chain uses TRBV19 with TRBJ1-5, with D unclear. Germline V CDR1 and CDR2: LNHDA, SQIVND (reference sequence). The CDR3 is 14 amino acids. The germline V and J ends were trimmed by 0 bases and 6 bases, with 9 bases remaining between them. CDR3 in DNA: TGTGCCAGTAGTATAGATGGGGTGGGTCAGCCCCAGCATTTT. This encodes CASSIDGVGQPQHF.

A few counts support this clonotype. The genes are TRBV29-1 and TRBJ1-3; no clear D. Trimming took off 1 base at V and 3 bases at J, with 4 bases between the two ends. Germline loops: CDR1 SQVTM, CDR2 ANQGSEA. This CDR3 has 12 amino acids. DNA for the CDR3: TGCAGCGTTGAAGGGGATGGAAACACCATATATTTT. Translated: CSVEGDGNTIYF.

This clonotype was detected only a few times. The V gene is TRBV3-1, the J gene TRBJ2-5; 11 nucleotides agree with TRBD1. V lost 1 base to trimming and J lost 2 bases; unmatched junction nucleotides: 3. Germline values: CDR1 LGHDT, CDR2 YNNKEL (reference sequence). The length of the CDR3 is 16 residues. As DNA, the CDR3 is TGTGCCAGCAGCCAAGGATGGGACAGGGGGCAAGAGACCCAGTACTTC. Translating it yields CASSQGWDRGQETQYF.

This rearrangement joins TRBV19 to TRBJ1-5, with TRBD1 as a possible D gene (6 bases). The CDR3 has 15 residues. Trimming shortened V by 4 bases and J by 0 bases, and 10 bases separated the two germline ends. Germline CDR1 LNHDA, CDR2 SQIVND (reference sequence). The CDR3 loop is CASSTWTDSNQPQHF. The CDR3 region has the DNA TGTGCCAGTAGTACGTGGACAGATAGCAATCAGCCCCAGCATTTT.

This clonotype was counted once. This sequence joins TRBV19 and TRBJ1-3, with D uncertain. V gave up 3 bases and J gave up 0 bases, with 9 bases separating them. Germline CDR1 reads LNHDA; CDR2 reads SQIVND (reference sequence). This CDR3 comprises 15 residues. CDR3 amino acids: CASSIGPVSGNTIYF. The CDR3 coding sequence is TGTGCCAGTAGTATCGGGCCCGTCTCTGGAAACACCATATATTTT.

This clonotype has a count of ten or more. The J gene is TRBJ2-2, the V gene TRBV6-1, with D possibly matching TRBD1 (5 bases). Trimming pared 5 bases from V and 0 bases from J, leaving 13 bases between. In germline, CDR1 is MNHNS, CDR2 SASEGT. There are 16 residues in the CDR3. As DNA, the CDR3 is TGTGCCAGCAGTCACGGGCCAGGGTCGAACACCGGGGAGCTGTTTTTT. Translating gives CASSHGPGSNTGELFF.

There are a few counts of this clonotype. CDR3 residues: CASSWADIGTAEAFF. For the CDR3, the DNA is TGCGCCAGCAGCTGGGCCGATATTGGGACAGCTGAAGCTTTCTTT. The chain links TRBV5-1 to TRBJ1-1, with TRBD1 matching over 7 bases. Germline V CDR1 and CDR2: SGHRS, YFSETQ. The CDR3 loop spans 15 amino acids. J gave up 6 bases and V 3 bases, and 11 bases lay outside the gene matches.

The chain is built from TRBV19 and TRBJ2-7, with unresolved D. V lost 3 bases to trimming and J lost 0 bases, with 9 bases between them. The CDR3 contains 14 residues. Germline CDR1 and CDR2: LNHDA and SQIVND (reference sequence). The CDR3 region has the DNA TGTGCCAGTAGTATTACCCCAACCTCCTACGAGCAGTACTTC. The encoded protein is CASSITPTSYEQYF.

This clonotype was counted many times. This sequence joins TRBV2 and TRBJ2-7; possible D gene TRBD2, 6 bases. The CDR3 has 15 amino acids. The germline gives CDR1 SNHLY, CDR2 FYNNEI. V was trimmed by 4 bases and J by 0 bases, leaving 13 bases between them. The CDR3 nucleotides are TGTGCCAGCAGTGCCCGGGCGGGGACCTCCTACGAGCAGTACTTC. Its protein product is CASSARAGTSYEQYF.

This clonotype was detected only a few times. The chain combines TRBV7-2 with TRBJ1-2, with D hard to call. This CDR3 is built from 13 residues. Germline loops: CDR1 SGHTA, CDR2 FQGNSA. Trimming pared 5 bases from V and 1 base from J, leaving 8 bases between. The CDR3: CASSGPSNYGYTF. CDR3 bases: TGTGCCAGCAGCGGACCGAGTAACTATGGCTACACCTTC.

The table lists this clonotype with many counts. The chain couples TRBV3-1 to TRBJ2-5; D gene ambiguous. The CDR3 length is 11 residues. V lost 4 bases and J lost 5, with 5 bases in between. The germline V gene encodes CDR1 LGHDT and CDR2 YNNKEL (reference sequence). The CDR3 DNA reads as TGTGCCAGCAGCCTATACGAGACCCAGTACTTC. Its protein is CASSLYETQYF.

The V call is TRBV3-1, the J call TRBJ2-7; D perhaps matches TRBD1 (5 bases). Trimming removed 4 bases at V and 7 bases at J, with 20 bases between. Per germline, CDR1 LGHDT and CDR2 YNNKEL (reference sequence). The length of the CDR3 is 15 residues. The CDR3 coding sequence is TGTGCCAGCAGCCGTGGGGCGGAAGGGAAGGGGGAGCAGTACTTC. This codes for CASSRGAEGKGEQYF.

Only a few counts were recorded for this clonotype. The chain carries TRBV9 and TRBJ1-2; perhaps TRBD1 as D (6 bases). The ends were cut back, 5 bases at V and 6 bases at J, with 20 bases in the middle. CDR3 size: 15 residues. Germline CDR1 reads SGDLS; CDR2 reads YYNGEE. The DNA for the CDR3 is TGTGCCAGCAGGCGTAGAGGTCAGGGGTTTGATGGCTACACCTTC. Translation gives CASRRRGQGFDGYTF.

This clonotype was observed a handful of times. This chain links TRBV7-2 with TRBJ2-1; 13 bases are a match to TRBD2. With 4 bases clipped from V and 9 bases from J, the junction kept 6 bases outside the gene matches. The CDR3 runs 15 residues. Germline V gene sequence: CDR1 SGHTA, CDR2 FQGNSA. In DNA form, the CDR3 reads TGTGCCAGCAGCTCCCGACTAGCGGGAGGAGGTGAGCAGTTCTTC. Encoded protein: CASSSRLAGGGEQFF.

Details on this clonotype: Likely a read error: the CDR3 ends without its conserved phenylalanine or tryptophan. V and J are TRBV6-1 and TRBJ1-2; TRBD1 is a possible D gene (5 bases). Germline CDR1 MNHNS, CDR2 SASEGT. The CDR3 is 15 residues long. The V and J ends lost 6 bases and 2 bases respectively, with 16 bases between them. The DNA of the CDR3 is TGTGCCAGCAGCTCCCCGGGGGAGGCCAACTATGGCTACACCCTC. It is translated as CASSSPGEANYGYTL.

The chain is built from TRBV19 and TRBJ1-5; TRBD1 agrees at 9 bases. Germline CDR1 LNHDA, CDR2 SQIVND (reference sequence). With 5 bases clipped from V and 5 bases from J, the junction kept 7 bases outside the gene matches. The CDR3 has 15 amino acids. The CDR3 coding sequence is TGTGCCAGTAGTCAACAGGGGGCCGGCGATCAGCCCCAGCATTTT. This gives the protein CASSQQGAGDQPQHF.

The chain joins TRBV5-1 to TRBJ1-2; 7 nucleotides align to TRBD1. From germline, CDR1 is SGHRS and CDR2 YFSETQ. The junction had 8 bases not matched to a gene; V was cut back by 5 bases and J by 4 bases. The CDR3 totals 14 residues. CDR3 loop: CASRYQGDSYGYTF. CDR3 coding DNA: TGCGCCAGCAGATACCAGGGGGACAGCTATGGCTACACCTTC.

This clonotype was picked up many times. The genes are TRBV12-3 or TRBV12-4 and TRBJ2-7; TRBD2 matches 9 bases. Unmatched junction bases numbered 14, after V lost 5 bases and J lost 3 bases. The CDR3 sequence is 17 residues long. For the CDR3, the DNA is TGTGCCAGCAGTCGCGGGACTAGCAACCTCTTGGGCTACGAGCAGTACTTC. This sequence encodes CASSRGTSNLLGYEQYF.

This clonotype occurred many times. V gene TRBV7-9 combines with J gene TRBJ1-5, with 8 bases matching TRBD1. The CDR3 has 16 residues. Germline CDR1 reads SEHNR; CDR2 reads FQNEAQ (reference sequence). V trimming: 1 base; J trimming: 3 bases; junction bases outside the gene matches: 5. This CDR3 is CASSLDGQGLNQPQHF. In DNA, the CDR3 is TGTGCCAGCAGCTTAGACGGACAGGGCCTCAATCAGCCCCAGCATTTT.